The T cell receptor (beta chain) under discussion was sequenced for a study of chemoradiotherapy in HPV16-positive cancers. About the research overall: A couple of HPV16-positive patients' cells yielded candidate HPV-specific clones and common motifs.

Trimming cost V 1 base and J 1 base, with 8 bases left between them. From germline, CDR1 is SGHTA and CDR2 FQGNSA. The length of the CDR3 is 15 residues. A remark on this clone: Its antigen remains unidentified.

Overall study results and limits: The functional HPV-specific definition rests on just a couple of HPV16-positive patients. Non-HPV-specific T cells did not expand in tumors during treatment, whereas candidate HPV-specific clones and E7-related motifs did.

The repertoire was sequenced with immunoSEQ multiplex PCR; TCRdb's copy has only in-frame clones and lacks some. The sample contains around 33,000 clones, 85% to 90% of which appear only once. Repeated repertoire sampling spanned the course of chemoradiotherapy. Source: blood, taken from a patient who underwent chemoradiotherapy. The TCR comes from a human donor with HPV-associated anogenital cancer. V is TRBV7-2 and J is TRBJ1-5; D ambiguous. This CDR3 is CASSLVAGSNQPQHF. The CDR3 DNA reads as TGTGCCAGCAGCTTAGTTGCGGGGAGCAATCAGCCCCAGCATTTT.